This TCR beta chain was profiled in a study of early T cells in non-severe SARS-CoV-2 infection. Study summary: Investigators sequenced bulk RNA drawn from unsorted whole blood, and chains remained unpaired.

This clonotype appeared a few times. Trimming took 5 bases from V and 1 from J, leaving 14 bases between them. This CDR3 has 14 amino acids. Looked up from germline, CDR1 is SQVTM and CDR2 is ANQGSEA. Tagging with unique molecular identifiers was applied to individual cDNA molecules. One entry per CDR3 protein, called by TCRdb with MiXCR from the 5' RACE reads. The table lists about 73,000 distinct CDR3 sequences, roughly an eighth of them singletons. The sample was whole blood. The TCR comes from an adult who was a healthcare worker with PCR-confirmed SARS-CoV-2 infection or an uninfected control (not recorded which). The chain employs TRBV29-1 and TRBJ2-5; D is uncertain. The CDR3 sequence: CSVTPSHRQETQYF. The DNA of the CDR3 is TGCAGCGTTACCCCGAGTCACCGCCAAGAGACCCAGTACTTC.